The 4 T cell receptor beta chains reported below all come from one sample, sequenced in a study of T-cell reconstitution after alpha-beta-depleted transplantation in children. Unique molecular identifiers were incorporated during preparation of the TCRbeta library. TCRdb passed the PCR reads through MiXCR, listing each CDR3 protein once. The sample carries 300,000 to 400,000 distinct CDR3 sequences, about a sixth recorded once. Sequencing was performed on PBMCs, mostly from graft donor cells, taken 360 days after TCRalphabeta/CD19-depleted stem cell transplant. These receptors were collected from a male patient aged 2 to 9 who had a stem cell transplant for acute lymphoblastic leukemia, so the T cells may come from the graft donor.

This clonotype showed up just a few times. Sequence at one end of the junction differs from germline and may be a read error. The genes are TRBV11-2 and TRBJ2-2; either TRBD1 or TRBD2 may fit D (5 bases each). The CDR3 consists of 16 residues. Germline CDR1 and CDR2: SGHAT and FQNNGV. Here the CDR3 DNA reads TGTGCCAGCAGCTTATGGGTCAGGGCGGACACCGGGGAGCTGGTTTTT. This codes for CASSLWVRADTGELVF.

V usage is TRBV14 and J usage is TRBJ2-1; tentative D call: TRBD2 (6 bases). V lost 0 bases, J lost 4 bases, and 16 bases lay in between. The CDR3 has 17 residues. Germline V gives CDR1 SGHDN, CDR2 FVKESK. The CDR3 bases are TGTGCCAGCAGCCAAGATCTCATGGGACTGGGATACAATGAGCAGTTCTTC. It encodes CASSQDLMGLGYNEQFF.

The chain uses TRBV7-9 and TRBJ2-1; 9 nucleotides align to TRBD1. CDR3 size: 16 residues. Germline values: CDR1 SEHNR, CDR2 FQNEAQ (reference sequence). Germline trimming cut 1 base from V and 3 bases from J; bases unmatched to any gene: 4. CDR3 coding DNA: TGTGCCAGCAGCTTAGATGGGACAGGGAACTACAATGAGCAGTTCTTC. Residues: CASSLDGTGNYNEQFF. Together with reference TRBV7-9 and TRBJ2-1, the CDR3 gives the full variable domain: DTGVSQNPRHKITKRGQNVTFRCDPISEHNRLYWYRQTLGQGPEFLTYFQNEAQLEKSRLLSDRFSAERPKGSFSTLEIQRTEQGDSAMYLCASSLDGTGNYNEQFFGPGTRLTVL.

At least ten counts were recorded for this clonotype. The chain has TRBV7-8 and TRBJ2-6; D is undetermined. Looked up from germline, CDR1 is SGHVS and CDR2 is FQNEAQ. The V end was cut by 3 bases, the J end by 2 bases, with 8 bases between. There are 15 residues in the CDR3. CDR3 sequence (DNA): TGTGCCAGCAGCTTTGGGCAGACTGGGGCCAACGTCCTGACTTTC. Translated: CASSFGQTGANVLTF. The full variable domain, rest sourced from reference TRBV7-8 and TRBJ2-6, is GAGVSQSPRYKVAKRGQDVALRCDPISGHVSLFWYQQALGQGPEFLTYFQNEAQLDKSGLPSDRFFAERPEGSVSTLKIQRTQQEDSAVYLCASSFGQTGANVLTFGAGSRLTVL.